A selection of T cell receptor beta chains follows, all from one sample in a study of cytomegalovirus exposure and HLA in healthy donors. This table comes from immunoSEQ multiplex PCR, and its TCRdb copy is limited to in-frame clones, with some not included. The data contain some 160,000 clones, less than 9.5% of them singletons. Sequencing input: PBMCs. The source of these receptors is a male donor in good health and CMV-seronegative. CDR3s include the opening cysteine and the closing phenylalanine or tryptophan. D genes are given only for firm matches. Some rows have no size entry. The others give once, few or many, or a class for an expanded clone.

clone size	V gene	D gene	J gene	CDR3 protein	CDR3 DNA
NA	TRBV10-2	NA	TRBJ2-6	CASSRTGVGANVLTF	TGCGCCAGCAGCCGTACAGGTGTTGGGGCCAACGTCCTGACTTTC
NA	TRBV29-1	NA	TRBJ2-7	CSVVGAQGTSYEQYF	TGCAGCGTTGTGGGGGCCCAGGGTACTTCCTACGAGCAGTACTTC
NA	TRBV11-2	NA	TRBJ1-3	CASSPPRSSGNTIYF	TGTGCCAGCAGCCCGCCCCGCAGCTCTGGAAACACCATATATTTT
NA	TRBV6-5	NA	TRBJ2-1	CASSYTESSYNEQFF	TGTGCCAGCAGTTATACCGAGAGCTCCTACAATGAGCAGTTCTTC
NA	TRBV7-2	TRBD1	TRBJ1-2	CASRGDRPSYGYTF	TGTGCCAGCAGAGGGGACAGACCTTCCTATGGCTACACCTTC
few	TRBV6-6	TRBD1	TRBJ2-2	CASLLDRGLTGELFF	TGTGCCAGCCTCTTGGACAGGGGGCTAACCGGGGAGCTGTTTTTT
few	TRBV27	NA	TRBJ2-2	CASSSGVTGELFF	TGTGCCAGCAGTTCCGGGGTCACCGGGGAGCTGTTTTTT
NA	TRBV6-1	NA	TRBJ2-3	CASSEVPGKNTDTQYF	TGTGCCAGCAGTGAAGTCCCCGGGAAAAACACAGATACGCAGTATTTT
NA	TRBV28	TRBD2	TRBJ2-3	CASSFWSESSGSDTQYF	TGTGCCAGCAGTTTTTGGTCCGAGTCTAGCGGGAGTGATACGCAGTATTTT
few	TRBV29-1	TRBD1	TRBJ1-1	CSVEDDRELNTEAFF	TGCAGCGTTGAGGATGACAGGGAGCTGAACACTGAAGCTTTCTTT
NA	TRBV11-2	NA	TRBJ2-7	CASRFENFEQYF	TGTGCCAGCAGATTTGAAAACTTCGAGCAGTACTTC
NA	TRBV10-3	NA	TRBJ2-2	CAISDQQGWNTGELFF	TGTGCCATCAGTGATCAACAGGGTTGGAACACCGGGGAGCTGTTTTTT
NA	TRBV5-8	NA	TRBJ1-2	CASSFDRNSDYTF	TGTGCCAGCAGCTTTGACAGGAACTCGGACTACACCTTC
few	TRBV7-8	TRBD2	TRBJ2-7	CATRGAYEQYF	TGTGCCACCCGGGGGGCCTACGAGCAGTACTTC
few	TRBV30	TRBD2	TRBJ2-7	CAWSVQLGGGVAEQYF	TGTGCCTGGAGTGTACAACTCGGGGGAGGGGTGGCTGAGCAGTACTTC
few	TRBV7-6	TRBD2	TRBJ2-1	CASSLLLSRGTSGTYNEQFF	TGTGCCAGCAGCTTACTTCTATCCAGAGGAACTAGCGGGACCTACAATGAGCAGTTCTTC
few	TRBV27	NA	TRBJ1-1	CASSVSGAGTEAFF	TGTGCCAGCAGTGTCTCAGGGGCGGGCACTGAAGCTTTCTTT
NA	TRBV7-9	TRBD1	TRBJ2-7	CASSLGTGYEQYF	TGTGCCAGCAGCTTAGGGACAGGCTACGAGCAGTACTTC
few	TRBV10-3	TRBD1	TRBJ2-6	CAISETGQSSGANVLTF	TGTGCCATCAGTGAAACGGGACAGAGCTCTGGGGCCAACGTCCTGACTTTC
few	TRBV28	NA	TRBJ1-1	CASTVARRPNTEAFF	TGTGCCAGCACAGTGGCCCGGAGACCGAACACTGAAGCTTTCTTT